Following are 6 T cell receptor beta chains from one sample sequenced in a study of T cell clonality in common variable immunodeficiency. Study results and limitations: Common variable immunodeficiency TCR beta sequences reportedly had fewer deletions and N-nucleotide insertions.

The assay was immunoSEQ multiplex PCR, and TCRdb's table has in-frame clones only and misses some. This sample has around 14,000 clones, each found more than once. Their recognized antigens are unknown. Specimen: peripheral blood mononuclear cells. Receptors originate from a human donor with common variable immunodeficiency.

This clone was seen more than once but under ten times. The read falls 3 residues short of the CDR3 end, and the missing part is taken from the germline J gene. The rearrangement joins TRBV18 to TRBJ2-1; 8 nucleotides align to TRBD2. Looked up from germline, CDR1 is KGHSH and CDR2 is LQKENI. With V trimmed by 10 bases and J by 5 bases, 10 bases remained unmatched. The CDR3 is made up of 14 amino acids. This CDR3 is CATAARGGHNEQFF. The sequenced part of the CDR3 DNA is TGTGCCACCGCCGCTCGGGGGGGCCACAATGAG.

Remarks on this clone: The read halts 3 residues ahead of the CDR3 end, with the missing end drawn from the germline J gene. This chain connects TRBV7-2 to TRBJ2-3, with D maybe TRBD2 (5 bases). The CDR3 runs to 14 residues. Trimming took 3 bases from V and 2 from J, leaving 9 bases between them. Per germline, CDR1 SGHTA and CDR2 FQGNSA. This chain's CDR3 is CASSLGAATDTQYF. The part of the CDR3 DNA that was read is TGTGCCAGCAGCTTGGGAGCGGCCACAGATACG. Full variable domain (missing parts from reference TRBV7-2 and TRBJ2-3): GAGVSQSPSNKVTEKGKDVELRCDPISGHTALYWYRQSLGQGLEFLIYFQGNSAPDKSGLPSDRFSAERTGGSVSTLTIQRTQQEDSAVYLCASSLGAATDTQYFGPGTRLTVL.

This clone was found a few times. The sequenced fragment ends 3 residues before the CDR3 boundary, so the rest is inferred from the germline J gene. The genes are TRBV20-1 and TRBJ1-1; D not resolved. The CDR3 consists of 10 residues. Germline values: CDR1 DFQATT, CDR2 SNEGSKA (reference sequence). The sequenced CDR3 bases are TGCAGTGCCGAAGGGTTTCTA. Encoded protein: CSAEGFL. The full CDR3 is CSAEGFLAFF.

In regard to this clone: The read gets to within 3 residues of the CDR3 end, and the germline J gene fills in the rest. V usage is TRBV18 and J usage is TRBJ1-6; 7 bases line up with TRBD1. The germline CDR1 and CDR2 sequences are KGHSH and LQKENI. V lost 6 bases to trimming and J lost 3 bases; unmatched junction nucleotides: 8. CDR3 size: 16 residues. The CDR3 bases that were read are TGTGCCAGCTCTCCATTGGGGGACAGCTATAATTCACCC. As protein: CASSPLGDSYNSP. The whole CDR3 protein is CASSPLGDSYNSPLHF.

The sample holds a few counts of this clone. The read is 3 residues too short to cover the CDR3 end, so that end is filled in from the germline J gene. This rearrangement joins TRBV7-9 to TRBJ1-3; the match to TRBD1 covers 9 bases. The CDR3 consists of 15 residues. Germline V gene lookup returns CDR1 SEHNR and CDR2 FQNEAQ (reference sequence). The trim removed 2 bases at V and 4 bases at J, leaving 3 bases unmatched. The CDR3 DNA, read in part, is TGTGCCAGCAGCTTATGGGGGACAGGGGGAAACACC. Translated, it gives CASSLWGTGGNT. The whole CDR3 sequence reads CASSLWGTGGNTIYF.

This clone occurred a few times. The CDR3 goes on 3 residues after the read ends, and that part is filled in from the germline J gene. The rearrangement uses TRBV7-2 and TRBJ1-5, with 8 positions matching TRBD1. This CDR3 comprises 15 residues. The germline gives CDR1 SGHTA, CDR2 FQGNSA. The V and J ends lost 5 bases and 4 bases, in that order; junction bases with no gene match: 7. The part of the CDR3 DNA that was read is TGTGCCAGCAGCGTAACAGGGGGGTGGAATCAGCCC. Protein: CASSVTGGWNQP. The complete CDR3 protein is CASSVTGGWNQPQHF.